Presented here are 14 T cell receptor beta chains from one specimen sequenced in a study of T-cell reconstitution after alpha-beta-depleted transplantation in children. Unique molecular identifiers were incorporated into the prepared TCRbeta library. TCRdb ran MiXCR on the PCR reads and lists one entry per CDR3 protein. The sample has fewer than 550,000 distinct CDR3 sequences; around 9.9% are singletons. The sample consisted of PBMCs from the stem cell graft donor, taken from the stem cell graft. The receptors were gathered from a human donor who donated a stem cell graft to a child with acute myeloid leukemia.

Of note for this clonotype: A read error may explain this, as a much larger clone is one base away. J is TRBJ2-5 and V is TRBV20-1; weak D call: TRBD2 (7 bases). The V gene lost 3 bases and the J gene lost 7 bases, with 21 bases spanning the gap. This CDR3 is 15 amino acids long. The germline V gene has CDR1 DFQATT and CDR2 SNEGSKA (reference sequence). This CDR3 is CSASPPWGGEGTQYF. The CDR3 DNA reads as TGCAGTGCTAGTCCCCCCTGGGGGGGCGAGGGGACCCAGTACTTC.

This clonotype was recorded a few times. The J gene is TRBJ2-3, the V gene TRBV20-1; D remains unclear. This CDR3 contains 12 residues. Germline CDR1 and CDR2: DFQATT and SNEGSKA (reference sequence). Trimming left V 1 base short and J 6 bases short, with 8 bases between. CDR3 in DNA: TGCAGTGCTAGAGCGCACGGGGATACGCAGTATTTT. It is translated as CSARAHGDTQYF.

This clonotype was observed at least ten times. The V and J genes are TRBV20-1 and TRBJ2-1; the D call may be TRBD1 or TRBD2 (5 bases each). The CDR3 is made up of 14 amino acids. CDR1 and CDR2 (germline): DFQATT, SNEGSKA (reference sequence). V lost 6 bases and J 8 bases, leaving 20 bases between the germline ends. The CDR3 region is CSANHGGAGDEQFF. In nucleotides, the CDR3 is TGCAGTGCGAACCACGGTGGGGCCGGGGATGAGCAGTTCTTC.

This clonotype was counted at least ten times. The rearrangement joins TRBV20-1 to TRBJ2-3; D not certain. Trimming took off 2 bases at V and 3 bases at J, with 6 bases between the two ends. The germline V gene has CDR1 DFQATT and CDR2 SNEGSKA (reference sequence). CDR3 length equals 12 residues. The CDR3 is CSARRETDTQYF. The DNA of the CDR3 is TGCAGTGCTAGAAGAGAGACAGATACGCAGTATTTT.

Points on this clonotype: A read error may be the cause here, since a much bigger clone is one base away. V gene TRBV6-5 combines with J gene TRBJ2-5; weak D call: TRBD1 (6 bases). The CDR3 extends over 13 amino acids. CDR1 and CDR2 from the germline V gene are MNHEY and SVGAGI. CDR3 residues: CANSYKRGETQYF. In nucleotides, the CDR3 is TGTGCCAACAGTTACAAGAGGGGGGAGACCCAGTACTTC.

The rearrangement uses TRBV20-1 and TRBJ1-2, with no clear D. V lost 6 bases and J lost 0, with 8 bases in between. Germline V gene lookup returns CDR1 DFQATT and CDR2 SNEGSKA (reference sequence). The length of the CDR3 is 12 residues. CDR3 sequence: CSAFSANYGYTF. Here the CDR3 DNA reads TGCAGTGCGTTCAGCGCTAACTATGGCTACACCTTC.

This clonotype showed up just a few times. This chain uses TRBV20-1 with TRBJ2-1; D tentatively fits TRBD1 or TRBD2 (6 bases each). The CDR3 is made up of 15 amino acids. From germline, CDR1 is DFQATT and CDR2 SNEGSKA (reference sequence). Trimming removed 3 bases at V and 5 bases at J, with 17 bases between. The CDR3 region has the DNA TGCAGTGCTAGCACGGGCGGAGGGGGACACAATGAGCAGTTCTTC. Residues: CSASTGGGGHNEQFF.

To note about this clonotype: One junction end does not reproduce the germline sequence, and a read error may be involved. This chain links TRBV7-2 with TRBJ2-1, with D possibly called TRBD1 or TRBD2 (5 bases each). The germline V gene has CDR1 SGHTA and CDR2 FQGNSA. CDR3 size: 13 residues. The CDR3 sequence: CASSFWGFNEQLF. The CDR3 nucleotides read TGTGCCAGCAGCTTTTGGGGGTTCAATGAGCAGCTCTTC.

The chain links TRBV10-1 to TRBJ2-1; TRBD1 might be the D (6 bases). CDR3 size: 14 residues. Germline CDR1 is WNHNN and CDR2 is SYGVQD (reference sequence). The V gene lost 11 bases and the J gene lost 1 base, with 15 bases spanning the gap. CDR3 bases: TGCGCCGGAATAGGACAGCTTTCCTACAATGAGCAGTTCTTC. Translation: CAGIGQLSYNEQFF.

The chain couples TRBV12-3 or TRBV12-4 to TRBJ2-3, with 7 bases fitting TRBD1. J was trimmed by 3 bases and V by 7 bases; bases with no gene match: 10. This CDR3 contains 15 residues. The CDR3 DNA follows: TGTGCCAGCACCAGGGCAGGGGGATTGACAGATACGCAGTATTTT. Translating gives CASTRAGGLTDTQYF.

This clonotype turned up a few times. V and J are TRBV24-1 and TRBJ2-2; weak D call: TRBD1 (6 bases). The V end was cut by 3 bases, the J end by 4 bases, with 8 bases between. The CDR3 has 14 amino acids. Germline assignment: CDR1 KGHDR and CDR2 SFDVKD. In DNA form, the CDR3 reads TGTGCCACCAGTGATACAGGGAGCACCGGGGAGCTGTTTTTT. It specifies CATSDTGSTGELFF.

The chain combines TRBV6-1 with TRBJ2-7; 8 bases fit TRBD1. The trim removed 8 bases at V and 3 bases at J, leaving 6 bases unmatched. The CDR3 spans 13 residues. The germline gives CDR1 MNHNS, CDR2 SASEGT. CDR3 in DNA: TGTGCCAGCTTCTCCGACAGGGGCTACGAGCAGTACGTC. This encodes CASFSDRGYEQYV.

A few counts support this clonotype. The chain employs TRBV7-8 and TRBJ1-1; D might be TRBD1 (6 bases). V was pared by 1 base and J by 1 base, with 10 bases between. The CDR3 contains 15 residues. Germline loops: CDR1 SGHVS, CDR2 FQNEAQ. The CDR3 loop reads CASSLVQGSNTEAFF. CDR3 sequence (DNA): TGTGCCAGCAGCTTAGTACAGGGTTCGAACACTGAAGCTTTCTTT.

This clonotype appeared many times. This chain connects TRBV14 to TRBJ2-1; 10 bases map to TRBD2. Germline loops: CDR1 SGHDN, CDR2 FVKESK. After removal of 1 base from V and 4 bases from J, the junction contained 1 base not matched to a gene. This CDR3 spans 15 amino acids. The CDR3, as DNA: TGTGCCAGCAGCCAAGGAGCGGGAGGGTACAATGAGCAGTTCTTC. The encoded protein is CASSQGAGGYNEQFF.